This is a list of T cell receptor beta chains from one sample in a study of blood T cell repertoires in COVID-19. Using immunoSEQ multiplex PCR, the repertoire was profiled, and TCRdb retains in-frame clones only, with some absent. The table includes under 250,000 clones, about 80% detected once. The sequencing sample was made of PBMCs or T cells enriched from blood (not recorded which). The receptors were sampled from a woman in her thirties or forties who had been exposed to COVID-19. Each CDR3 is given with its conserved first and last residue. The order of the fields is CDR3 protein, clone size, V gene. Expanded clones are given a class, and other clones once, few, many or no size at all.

CDR3 protein: CASSLVGATDYGYTF
clone size: .
V gene: TRBV5-1

CDR3 protein: CASSQAGGSYNEQFF
clone size: .
V gene: TRBV7-3

CDR3 protein: CASNPASGNQPQHF
clone size: .
V gene: TRBV6-6

CDR3 protein: CASRGGVNSYNEQFF
clone size: .
V gene: TRBV28

CDR3 protein: CASSHRAGGDQPQHF
clone size: .
V gene: TRBV6-6

CDR3 protein: CASSRRQGSWPQHF
clone size: .
V gene: TRBV28

CDR3 protein: CASSGSLAGVYNEQFF
clone size: once
V gene: TRBV19

CDR3 protein: CASSLVTGNTEAFF
clone size: .
V gene: TRBV5-4

CDR3 protein: CASSLNGLNTEAFF
clone size: .
V gene: TRBV7-2

CDR3 protein: CASSPSGGRYLAKNIQYF
clone size: .
V gene: TRBV5-4

CDR3 protein: CASSPPGQGITEAFF
clone size: once
V gene: TRBV6-2/TRBV6-3

CDR3 protein: CASRVDRLPNQPQHF
clone size: .
V gene: TRBV28

CDR3 protein: CASSFRGGTEAFF
clone size: .
V gene: TRBV5-4

CDR3 protein: CASRNRGVDPYEQYF
clone size: .
V gene: TRBV5-1

CDR3 protein: CASGTEGNTEAFF
clone size: .
V gene: TRBV12-5

CDR3 protein: CASSDGGTWSYNEQFF
clone size: .
V gene: TRBV9

CDR3 protein: CASSLGASGGDGELFF
clone size: .
V gene: TRBV7-2

CDR3 protein: CASREVSTDTQYF
clone size: .
V gene: TRBV14

CDR3 protein: CASSLSIAVADTDTQYF
clone size: once
V gene: TRBV27

CDR3 protein: CASSQGPSNRRELFF
clone size: .
V gene: TRBV4-2

CDR3 protein: CASSYGTATEAFF
clone size: .
V gene: TRBV6-5

CDR3 protein: CASSRRDEQYF
clone size: .
V gene: TRBV6-5

CDR3 protein: CASSANGAGSVEQYF
clone size: .
V gene: TRBV2

CDR3 protein: CASRMLDREQSPLHF
clone size: few
V gene: TRBV6-5

CDR3 protein: CASSSSLYGYTF
clone size: .
V gene: TRBV12-3/TRBV12-4

CDR3 protein: CASALQGGDFRKLFF
clone size: .
V gene: TRBV28

CDR3 protein: CAISESSGASGTEAFF
clone size: .
V gene: TRBV10-3

CDR3 protein: CASSTTSGGNNEQFF
clone size: once
V gene: TRBV19

CDR3 protein: CASSLFDRNTEAFF
clone size: .
V gene: TRBV28

CDR3 protein: CASTGGDSNQPQHF
clone size: few
V gene: TRBV6-5

CDR3 protein: CASSFLTGGNTEAFF
clone size: .
V gene: TRBV28

CDR3 protein: CASSMDRVGGELFF
clone size: .
V gene: TRBV19

CDR3 protein: CASRSEGVHGYTF
clone size: .
V gene: TRBV5-6